The 27 T cell receptor beta chains presented below share a single source sample, sequenced in a study of early T cells in non-severe SARS-CoV-2 infection. MiXCR was run by TCRdb on the 5' RACE reads, yielding one entry per CDR3 protein. The table lists around 84,000 distinct CDR3 sequences, over 10% of them singletons, with about 2.7% in the top ten. Sequenced sample: whole blood. Every receptor here comes from an adult who was a healthcare worker with PCR-confirmed SARS-CoV-2 infection or an uninfected control (not recorded which).

The chain uses TRBV7-2 and TRBJ2-5, with unresolved D. Germline lookup yields CDR1 SGHTA and CDR2 FQGNSA. The germline V and J ends were trimmed by 3 bases and 4 bases, with 9 bases remaining between them. This CDR3 has 13 residues. The CDR3, as DNA: TGTGCCAGCAGCTTTGAACGGAGAGAGACCCAGTACTTC. As protein: CASSFERRETQYF.

This clonotype was counted only a few times. The chain has TRBV5-4 and TRBJ2-2; possible D gene TRBD2, 7 bases. Germline CDR1 SGHNT, CDR2 YYREEE (reference sequence). CDR3 size: 17 residues. V was pared by 0 bases and J by 7 bases, with 19 bases between. The CDR3 protein is CASSLVRGRAAGGELFF. The CDR3 DNA follows: TGTGCCAGCAGCTTGGTTAGGGGGAGGGCCGCGGGCGGGGAGCTGTTTTTT.

This clonotype was found many times. CDR3 sequence reads: CASSRTGVNEKLFF. CDR3 nucleotide sequence: TGCGCCAGCAGCCGAACAGGGGTTAATGAAAAACTGTTTTTT. V gene TRBV5-1 combines with J gene TRBJ1-4; 7 bases match TRBD1. This CDR3 has 14 residues. Germline CDR1 reads SGHRS; CDR2 reads YFSETQ. V shed 4 bases and J 4 bases; nucleotides not matched to a gene: 4.

The chain couples TRBV20-1 to TRBJ2-4; D possibly matches TRBD1 or TRBD2 (7 bases each). CDR3 length: 15 amino acids. Trimming removed 3 bases at V and 0 bases at J, with 12 bases between. Germline V gene sequence: CDR1 DFQATT, CDR2 SNEGSKA (reference sequence). CDR3 protein: CSARQGGTAKNIQYF. The CDR3 DNA reads as TGCAGTGCTAGGCAGGGGGGGACAGCCAAAAACATTCAGTACTTC.

The rearrangement uses TRBV9 and TRBJ2-1; 8 bases fit TRBD2. The germline CDR1 and CDR2 sequences are SGDLS and YYNGEE. This CDR3 contains 13 residues. V trimming: 3 bases; J trimming: 10 bases; junction bases outside the gene matches: 6. The CDR3 reads CASSAGLAMEQFF. The CDR3, as DNA: TGTGCCAGCAGCGCCGGACTAGCTATGGAGCAGTTCTTC. The entire variable domain, with the rest obtained from reference TRBV9 and TRBJ2-1, is as follows: DSGVTQTPKHLITATGQRVTLRCSPRSGDLSVYWYQQSLDQGLQFLIQYYNGEERAKGNILERFSAQQFPDLHSELNLSSLELGDSALYFCASSAGLAMEQFFGPGTRLTVL.

This clonotype has ten or more counts. The gene calls are TRBV29-1 and TRBJ1-6; D unclear. Between the trimmed V and J ends, which lost 6 bases and 14 bases, there was a span of 11 bases. The CDR3 has 10 residues. Looked up from germline, CDR1 is SQVTM and CDR2 is ANQGSEA. CDR3 bases: TGCAGCGTGGTGGACGTGGCCCTCCACTTT. Amino acid sequence: CSVVDVALHF.

As concerns this clonotype: A junction boundary mismatches the germline segment, possibly from a read error. The V and J genes are TRBV19 and TRBJ2-3; TRBD1 agrees at 8 bases. The CDR3 is 16 amino acids. The germline V gene has CDR1 LNHDA and CDR2 SQIVND (reference sequence). CDR3 bases: TGTGCCAGAAGTATTTGGAACAGGGGGACGACAGATACGCAGTATTTT. Its protein is CARSIWNRGTTDTQYF.

The J gene is TRBJ2-5, the V gene TRBV6-2 or TRBV6-3; D possibly corresponds to TRBD1 (6 bases). The CDR3 spans 15 residues. Trimming left V 2 bases short and J 4 bases short, with 14 bases between. Germline V CDR1 and CDR2: MNHEY, SVGEGT. The CDR3 DNA follows: TGTGCCAGCAGTTACGGTCAGGGGCTCTTAGAGACCCAGTACTTC. Its translation: CASSYGQGLLETQYF.

This clonotype showed up many times. V and J are TRBV6-5 and TRBJ1-5, with 9 bases fitting TRBD1. Germline V CDR1 and CDR2: MNHEY, SVGAGI. The CDR3 covers 16 residues. The ends lost 7 bases at V and 2 bases at J; junction bases unmatched: 9. The DNA of the CDR3 is TGTGCCAGCATTATAAAGGACAGGGGAGGCAATCAGCCCCAGCATTTT. This gives the protein CASIIKDRGGNQPQHF.

This chain links TRBV28 with TRBJ1-2, with TRBD1 identical over 7 bases. Trimming cost V 3 bases and J 5 bases; bases outside gene matches: 6. Looked up from germline, CDR1 is MDHEN and CDR2 is SYDVKM. The length of the CDR3 is 14 residues. The CDR3: CASSFKGAGYGYTF. CDR3 DNA sequence: TGTGCCAGCAGTTTTAAGGGGGCAGGGTATGGCTACACCTTC.

The V and J genes are TRBV6-2 or TRBV6-3 and TRBJ2-3; D gene ambiguous. CDR3 length: 13 amino acids. The V gene's germline CDR1 is MNHEY and CDR2 SVGEGT. The ends were cut back, 8 bases at V and 1 base at J, with 10 bases in the middle. The CDR3 loop reads CASCVLGTDTQYF. CDR3 coding DNA: TGTGCCAGCTGCGTTCTGGGCACAGATACGCAGTATTTT.

This clonotype was recorded at least ten times. The rearrangement links TRBV3-1 to TRBJ1-2; weak D call: TRBD1 (5 bases). Germline lookup yields CDR1 LGHDT and CDR2 YNNKEL (reference sequence). V lost 3 bases, J lost 4 bases, and 12 bases lay in between. CDR3 size: 14 residues. CDR3 loop: CASSQGRAAYGYTF. DNA of the CDR3: TGTGCCAGCAGCCAGGGACGGGCGGCCTATGGCTACACCTTC.

This clonotype was found many times. V and J are TRBV24-1 and TRBJ2-1, with 8 bases lining up with TRBD2. The CDR3 length is 16 residues. In germline, CDR1 is KGHDR, CDR2 SFDVKD. Trimming cost V 4 bases and J 1 base; bases outside gene matches: 5. CDR3: CATSDPASGSYNEQFF. The CDR3 nucleotides are TGTGCCACCAGTGACCCTGCTAGCGGGTCCTACAATGAGCAGTTCTTC.

This clonotype was observed at least ten times. This sequence joins TRBV12-3 or TRBV12-4 and TRBJ2-2; tentative D call: TRBD1 (7 bases). Trimming removed 5 bases from V and 0 bases from J, with 10 bases in between. The CDR3 covers 15 residues. CDR3: CASSPGGSNTGELFF. The CDR3 coding sequence is TGTGCCAGCAGTCCAGGGGGGTCGAACACCGGGGAGCTGTTTTTT.

This clonotype was picked up many times. V gene TRBV5-1 combines with J gene TRBJ2-5; 10 bases map to TRBD1. The CDR3 is 14 amino acids. The V segment lost 3 bases and the J segment 5 bases; nucleotides outside the gene matches: 4. CDR1 and CDR2 (germline): SGHRS, YFSETQ. The CDR3: CASSWTGGLETQYF. In DNA, the CDR3 is TGCGCCAGCAGCTGGACAGGGGGTTTGGAGACCCAGTACTTC.

This clonotype was detected only a few times. V is TRBV4-2 and J is TRBJ2-7; possibly TRBD2 for D (7 bases). CDR1 LGHNA and CDR2 YNFKEQ come from the germline V gene. The CDR3 sequence is 17 residues long. The V end lost 1 base, the J end lost 0 bases, and 16 bases lay between the germline ends. CDR3 DNA: TGTGCCAGCAGCCAAGGCCGGGGGGCGGACAGCTCCTACGAGCAGTACTTC. It specifies CASSQGRGADSSYEQYF.

The genes are TRBV9 and TRBJ2-2, with D hard to call. The V and J ends lost 5 bases and 4 bases respectively, with 6 bases between them. CDR3 size: 12 residues. Per the germline V gene, CDR1 is SGDLS and CDR2 is YYNGEE. The CDR3 nucleotides read TGTGCCAGCAGGGTTAGCACCGGGGAGCTGTTTTTT. Protein sequence: CASRVSTGELFF.

This clonotype was seen at least ten times. The chain is built from TRBV20-1 and TRBJ2-2, with D uncertain. Trimming removed 6 bases from V and 5 bases from J, with 10 bases in between. Germline CDR1 reads DFQATT; CDR2 reads SNEGSKA (reference sequence). This CDR3 comprises 12 residues. The CDR3 bases are TGCAGTGCAGCGAAGCAGACCGGGGAGCTGTTTTTT. As protein: CSAAKQTGELFF.

The chain combines TRBV5-4 with TRBJ2-3; the D is unclear. The ends were cut back, 4 bases at V and 7 bases at J, with 13 bases in the middle. Germline V lookup: CDR1 SGHNT, CDR2 YYREEE (reference sequence). The length of the CDR3 is 13 residues. Here the CDR3 DNA reads TGTGCCAGCAGCCCCCGAGCGCAAAATACGCAGTATTTT. This gives the protein CASSPRAQNTQYF.

This clonotype was recorded at least ten times. The genes are TRBV12-3 or TRBV12-4 and TRBJ2-2; a weak D match, TRBD1 (6 bases). This CDR3 contains 12 residues. V was pared by 3 bases and J by 8 bases, with 7 bases between. The CDR3 loop reads CASSFGQGELFF. The CDR3 DNA sequence: TGTGCCAGCAGTTTCGGACAGGGGGAGCTGTTTTTT.

In this sample, this clonotype turned up a few times. In DNA form, the CDR3 reads TGCGCCAGCAGCTTGGACACTACCAATTACGAGCAGTACTTC. Translated: CASSLDTTNYEQYF. The chain is built from TRBV5-1 and TRBJ2-7; D ambiguous. Germline V lookup: CDR1 SGHRS, CDR2 YFSETQ. The CDR3 covers 14 residues. The ends were cut back, 0 bases at V and 4 bases at J, with 11 bases in the middle.

The chain has TRBV28 and TRBJ2-2; no reliable D call. This CDR3 is 15 amino acids long. Trimming removed 3 bases at V and 0 bases at J, with 8 bases between. Germline CDR1 reads MDHEN; CDR2 reads SYDVKM. The CDR3 nucleotides read TGTGCCAGCAGTTTTTGGGCTACGAACACCGGGGAGCTGTTTTTT. This sequence encodes CASSFWATNTGELFF.

This clonotype was observed many times. The V call is TRBV12-3 or TRBV12-4, the J call TRBJ1-5, with a possible D match to TRBD1 (5 bases). The CDR3 runs to 14 residues. V lost 6 bases to trimming and J lost 2 bases, with 11 bases between them. CDR3 sequence reads: CASRKGNGNQPQHF. The CDR3 region has the DNA TGTGCCAGCAGGAAGGGGAACGGCAATCAGCCCCAGCATTTT.

This clonotype was observed many times. The chain couples TRBV3-1 to TRBJ2-7, with D maybe TRBD2 (6 bases). The CDR3 runs 18 residues. Germline loops: CDR1 LGHDT, CDR2 YNNKEL (reference sequence). Trimming stripped 0 bases from V and 0 bases from J, with 18 bases between. The CDR3 region is CASSQERQRVPSSYEQYF. The CDR3 region has the DNA TGTGCCAGCAGCCAAGAGCGACAGCGGGTCCCCAGCTCCTACGAGCAGTACTTC.

The chain joins TRBV29-1 to TRBJ2-1, with 10 bases aligning to TRBD2. The germline CDR1 and CDR2 sequences are SQVTM and ANQGSEA. Germline trimming cut 6 bases from V and 6 bases from J; bases unmatched to any gene: 8. This CDR3 is built from 14 residues. This chain's CDR3 is CSVERTSGPNEQFF. The CDR3 DNA is TGCAGCGTCGAGAGGACTAGCGGACCCAATGAGCAGTTCTTC.

This clonotype appeared many times. The chain combines TRBV20-1 with TRBJ2-1; 13 nucleotides line up with TRBD2. The ends lost 5 bases at V and 5 bases at J; junction bases unmatched: 3. The V gene's germline CDR1 is DFQATT and CDR2 SNEGSKA (reference sequence). This CDR3 is built from 14 residues. The CDR3 DNA sequence: TGCAGTGCTGTACTAGCGGGGGGGAACAATGAGCAGTTCTTC. Its protein is CSAVLAGGNNEQFF.

The chain carries TRBV18 and TRBJ2-2; D is undetermined. Germline V CDR1 and CDR2: KGHSH, LQKENI. With 2 bases removed from V and 4 bases from J, the gap between germline ends came to 5 bases. The CDR3 consists of 13 residues. Written as DNA, the CDR3 is TGTGCCAGCTCACCAACAAGCACCGGGGAGCTGTTTTTT. Its protein product is CASSPTSTGELFF. The full variable domain, rest sourced from reference TRBV18 and TRBJ2-2, is NAGVMQNPRHLVRRRGQEARLRCSPMKGHSHVYWYRQLPEEGLKFMVYLQKENIIDESGMPKERFSAEFPKEGPSILRIQQVVRGDSAAYFCASSPTSTGELFFGEGSRLTVL.